This T cell receptor (beta chain) was recorded in a study of blood T cells in healthy people across ages. Turning to the study itself: Researchers report that template switching captured about one barcoded beta molecule per two T cells.

Then a second PCR, running roughly 7 to 11 cycles, was carried out with a sample-barcoded 5' primer and a J-beta primer mix. TCRdb itself ran the 5' RACE reads through MiXCR, one entry per CDR3 protein. The table shows 650,000 to 700,000 distinct CDR3 sequences, with about 51% occurring only once. Whole-study results and caveats: Both naive CD4+ cell counts and diversity were greater in long-lived donors than in aged donors.

This clonotype was found a few times. Its cognate antigen is unknown. This may stem from a read error, because a much larger clone lies one nucleotide away. Material: blood. The receptor was isolated from an elderly woman in good health.

The CDR3 here is CAINSGALLGNEQYF. CDR3 nucleotides: TGTGCCATCAATAGCGGGGCCCTACTTGGGAATGAGCAGTACTTC. This chain uses TRBV10-3 with TRBJ2-5, with 8 positions matching TRBD2. Losses at the gene ends were 7 bases for V and 11 bases for J; bases not matched to a gene: 18. This CDR3 spans 15 amino acids. The germline V gene has CDR1 ENHRY and CDR2 SYGVKD.